A selection of T cell receptor beta chains follows, all from one sample in a study of cytomegalovirus exposure and HLA in healthy donors. Assay used: immunoSEQ multiplex PCR; TCRdb lists only in-frame clones, some missing. With roughly 120,000 clones in the sample, the ten largest clones hold 5.5% to 8%. Input material: PBMCs. These receptors were taken from a man aged 35 to 55 in good health and CMV-seropositive. CDR3s include the opening cysteine and the closing phenylalanine or tryptophan. Fields, in order: V gene, CDR3 protein.

V: TRBV7-3; CDR3: CASSLDARGYMNTEAFF
V: TRBV18; CDR3: CASSRDRQETQYF
V: TRBV7-6; CDR3: CASSSGGESTYNEQFF
V: TRBV5-6; CDR3: CASSLAGGTQYF
V: TRBV4-2; CDR3: CASSQDASGRGNEQFF
V: TRBV19; CDR3: CASSTAGTGALNEQFF
V: TRBV10-3; CDR3: CAIKSTSGSADTQYF
V: TRBV9; CDR3: CASSLSGYEQYF
V: TRBV11-3; CDR3: CASSGPGLAGGELFF
V: TRBV6-5; CDR3: CASSYGTSGSDEQYF
V: TRBV6-1; CDR3: CASSPDRGGSHEQYF
V: TRBV10-1; CDR3: CASSDSGLGYNEQFF
V: TRBV18; CDR3: CASSPLGLAGADTQYF
V: TRBV6-6; CDR3: CASSYQGQATEAFF
V: TRBV7-2; CDR3: CASSHGQGGLDTQYF
V: TRBV7-2; CDR3: CASRLLESVYEQYF
V: TRBV2; CDR3: CASRRLAGGRGDEQFF
V: TRBV6-1; CDR3: CASSVRPGKSGADTQYF
V: TRBV18; CDR3: CASSQEMNTEAFF
V: TRBV27; CDR3: CASSLYPPRGNQPQHF
V: TRBV18; CDR3: CASSPNRGNQPQHF
V: TRBV28; CDR3: CASRLPGQGADTQYF
V: TRBV5-1; CDR3: CASSLGRDRVPNEKLFF
V: TRBV29-1; CDR3: CSVTTGLDYGYTF
V: TRBV7-3; CDR3: CASSSAGTMANEQFF
V: TRBV7-2; CDR3: CASSLVKGAMNTEAFF
V: TRBV6-5; CDR3: CASRNTGTGGVQYF
V: TRBV2; CDR3: CASSEYGSGSMETQYF
V: TRBV4-2; CDR3: CASSQEGRDLQAFF
V: TRBV7-9; CDR3: CASSWGTGGYEQYF
V: TRBV19; CDR3: CASSTGVNTEAFF
V: TRBV19; CDR3: CASSGRGPEGNQPQHF
V: TRBV15; CDR3: CATSRDPFTGVGETQYF
V: TRBV11-2; CDR3: CASSQGGGSTEAFF
V: TRBV6-1; CDR3: CASSASRGGQPQHF
V: TRBV11-2; CDR3: CASSFRAGGRDTQYF
V: TRBV7-2; CDR3: CASSLRDQGGQYF
V: TRBV7-3; CDR3: CASSFSGEFNEQFF
V: TRBV19; CDR3: CASSVNSGGTVPDTQYF
V: TRBV5-1; CDR3: CASSFARQGGSPLHF
V: TRBV11-3; CDR3: CASSQTSGNANEQYF
V: TRBV7-9; CDR3: CASSFSGRGTDTQYF
V: TRBV7-3; CDR3: CASSYRGWNEQFF
V: TRBV27; CDR3: CASSLGGAGNQPQHF
V: TRBV2; CDR3: CASSLAGRETQYF
V: TRBV7-2; CDR3: CASSLGAGVLYEQYF
V: TRBV11-1; CDR3: CASSPRAGATSGANVLTF
V: TRBV6-5; CDR3: CASSRERELTYEQYF
V: TRBV11-2; CDR3: CASSLDGQGAYGYTF
V: TRBV7-8; CDR3: CASSLVVGGAAGNTIYF
V: TRBV6-5; CDR3: CASSLRGGNEQFF
V: TRBV21-1; CDR3: CASSKELAGGYTDTQYF
V: TRBV19; CDR3: CASSDGQKRPQHF
V: TRBV7-2; CDR3: CASSLAGLSYGYTF
V: TRBV6-1; CDR3: CASSEARTDKETQYF
V: TRBV2; CDR3: CASSDVLLGTQYF
V: TRBV5-1; CDR3: CASSLEQGAKTQYF
V: TRBV11-1; CDR3: CASSLHSGNEQFF
V: TRBV29-1; CDR3: CSVGPGNEQFF